This TCR beta chain is drawn from a study of breast tumors, draining lymph nodes, adjacent tissues. This clonotype came up many times. TCRdb re-analysed the multiplex PCR reads in MiXCR, keeping a single row per CDR3 protein. The sample comprises approximately 90,000 distinct CDR3 sequences, roughly 29% of which are singletons, and about 8% rests with the top ten. The V segment lost 3 bases and the J segment 9 bases; nucleotides outside the gene matches: 26. The length of the CDR3 is 19 residues. Germline lookup yields CDR1 SGHNT and CDR2 YENEEA. The lymph nodes were axillary draining lymph nodes from breast cancer patients.

This receptor was identified in a female donor with breast cancer. Some clones in this sample may be carry-over from other donors' samples. The source material was axillary lymph node tissue. The J gene is TRBJ2-7, the V gene TRBV11-3, with 7 nucleotides matching TRBD2. This CDR3 reads CASSFTPSGSRPTSFRQYF. The CDR3 nucleotides read TGTGCCAGCAGCTTTACCCCTAGCGGAAGCCGCCCTACGAGTTTCAGGCAGTACTTC.